This T cell receptor (beta chain) was captured in a study of blood T cell repertoires in COVID-19. Study background: Sources were T cells, B-cell-depleted T cells, or PBMCs; the material itself was cDNA or gDNA.

Produced via immunoSEQ multiplex PCR; TCRdb's table is partial and in-frame only. The data show about 110,000 clones, approximately 85% seen once. During active infection, Seattle patients enrolled and were then monitored through disease. This CDR3 has 15 residues. The germline V gene encodes CDR1 SEHNR and CDR2 FQNEAQ (reference sequence). V shed 4 bases and J 6 bases; nucleotides not matched to a gene: 7. The sequence derives from a woman aged 60-75 years with COVID-19, enrolled during active disease. The sample was peripheral blood. The chain couples TRBV7-9 to TRBJ1-1; TRBD1 matches at 11 bases. This CDR3 is CASSYPGQGGSEAFF. CDR3 DNA sequence: TGTGCCAGCAGCTACCCGGGACAGGGGGGCTCTGAAGCTTTCTTT.